The sequence of this TCR beta chain was determined in a study of Tregs in tolerant kidney transplant recipients. Whole-study findings and limits: The most relevant donor-specific Treg TCRbeta repertoire apparently came from expansion with activated donor B cells.

This clone was picked up many times. The target antigen is unknown. J gave up 4 bases and V 4 bases, and 10 bases lay outside the gene matches. Germline V gene lookup returns CDR1 LGHNA and CDR2 YSLEER. The CDR3 covers 15 residues. Assay used: immunoSEQ multiplex PCR; TCRdb lists only in-frame clones, some missing. The sample has about 59,000 clones, around 83% seen once. This TCR derives from a human donor in good health. The rearrangement links TRBV4-3 to TRBJ2-7, with 7 bases identical to TRBD1. The sequenced sample consisted of CD4+ T cells from blood. CDR3: CASSRPGRGSYEQYF. The CDR3 region has the DNA TGCGCCAGCAGCCGCCCCGGCAGGGGGAGTTACGAGCAGTACTTC.